This T cell receptor (beta chain) was observed in a study of response to subunit inactivated influenza vaccine. Study findings and constraints: Every seasonal influenza vaccination brings in few new T cells, the authors suggested.

TCRdb re-called the RT-PCR reads with MiXCR, one entry per CDR3 protein. Here the sample spans 450,000 to 600,000 distinct CDR3 sequences, approximately 7.1% being singletons. V was shortened by 5 bases and J by 5 bases, with 6 bases between the two germline ends. The CDR3 runs 10 residues. Germline-derived CDR1 and CDR2 are SQVTM and ANQGSEA. There are a few counts of this clonotype. Its antigen is unidentified. This chain links TRBV29-1 with TRBJ1-1; unclear D gene. The source material was PBMCs from blood, sampled about 24 months after vaccination. The receptor was isolated from a man aged 45 to 75 who received an inactivated influenza vaccine. The CDR3 bases are TGCAGCGTTCTGTTAACTGAAGCTTTCTTT. Its translation: CSVLLTEAFF.